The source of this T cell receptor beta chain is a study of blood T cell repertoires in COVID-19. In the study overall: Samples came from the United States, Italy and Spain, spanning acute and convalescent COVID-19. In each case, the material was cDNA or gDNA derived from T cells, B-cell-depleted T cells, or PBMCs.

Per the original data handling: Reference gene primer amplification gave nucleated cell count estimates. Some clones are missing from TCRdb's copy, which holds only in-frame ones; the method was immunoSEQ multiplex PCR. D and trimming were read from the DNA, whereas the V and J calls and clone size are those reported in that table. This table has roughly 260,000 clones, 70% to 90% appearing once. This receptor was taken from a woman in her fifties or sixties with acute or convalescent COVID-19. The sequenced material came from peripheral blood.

The DNA for the CDR3 is TGCAGCGTTCCTTCGGCGGGGCCTAGGGTCAATGAGCAGTTCTTC. As protein: CSVPSAGPRVNEQFF. The chain recombines TRBV29-1 with TRBJ2-1, with TRBD2 as a possible D gene (6 bases). The CDR3 extends over 15 amino acids. Germline V gene sequence: CDR1 SQVTM, CDR2 ANQGSEA. V was shortened by 5 bases and J by 6 bases, with 20 bases between the two germline ends.